The 18 T cell receptor beta chains below all came from one sample that was sequenced in a study of control samples from healthy donors and cancer patients. Produced via immunoSEQ multiplex PCR; TCRdb's table is partial and in-frame only. The top ten clones hold around 1.3% of a sample with around 94,000 clones, 85% to 90% of them seen once. Sequencing was carried out using blood. The origin of the receptors is a woman between 50 and 59 years old in good health.

V gene TRBV7-2 combines with J gene TRBJ2-2; TRBD2 agrees at 14 bases. J was trimmed by 7 bases and V by 7 bases; bases with no gene match: 8. This CDR3 contains 16 residues. Germline CDR1 SGHTA, CDR2 FQGNSA. The CDR3 DNA reads TGTGCCAGCACCCCCGGGACTAGCGGGAGTGGCGGGGAGCTGTTTTTT. Protein sequence: CASTPGTSGSGGELFF.

J is TRBJ2-3 and V is TRBV5-4; TRBD1 matches 8 bases. V gave up 2 bases and J gave up 2 bases; unmatched junction bases: 4. Germline V gene lookup returns CDR1 SGHNT and CDR2 YYREEE (reference sequence). The CDR3 is made up of 15 amino acids. CDR3 sequence reads: CASSLDRGITDTQYF. In DNA form, the CDR3 reads TGTGCCAGCAGCTTAGACAGGGGTATCACAGATACGCAGTATTTT.

V is TRBV28 and J is TRBJ2-1, with TRBD1 matching over 9 bases. The CDR3 sequence is 17 residues long. Germline-derived CDR1 and CDR2 are MDHEN and SYDVKM. The V segment lost 4 bases and the J segment 5 bases; nucleotides outside the gene matches: 12. The CDR3 sequence is CASSSIATGGWDNEQFF. The CDR3 DNA follows: TGTGCCAGCAGTTCTATCGCCACAGGGGGCTGGGACAATGAGCAGTTCTTC. The full variable domain, with the rest looked up from reference TRBV28 and TRBJ2-1, is DVKVTQSSRYLVKRTGEKVFLECVQDMDHENMFWYRQDPGLGLRLIYFSYDVKMKEKGDIPEGYSVSREKKERFSLILESASTNQTSMYLCASSSIATGGWDNEQFFGPGTRLTVL.

V gene TRBV2 combines with J gene TRBJ1-1; 8 bases map to TRBD1. The CDR3 loop spans 12 amino acids. Germline loops: CDR1 SNHLY, CDR2 FYNNEI. Trimming at V came to 8 bases and at J to 3 bases, leaving 2 bases not matched to a gene. CDR3 sequence (DNA): TGTGCCAGCGGACAGGGCTACACTGAAGCTTTCTTT. Encoded protein: CASGQGYTEAFF.

The genes are TRBV7-9 and TRBJ2-3, with 11 bases lining up with TRBD2. Looked up from germline, CDR1 is SEHNR and CDR2 is FQNEAQ (reference sequence). J was trimmed by 6 bases and V by 5 bases; bases with no gene match: 7. This CDR3 is built from 15 residues. The CDR3 spells CASSVGTSGRDTQYF. The CDR3 DNA is TGTGCCAGCAGCGTGGGGACTAGCGGAAGGGATACGCAGTATTTT.

The chain employs TRBV5-4 and TRBJ2-7; D is unresolved. CDR3 length equals 14 residues. V was trimmed by 0 bases and J by 2 bases, leaving 9 bases between them. The germline V gene encodes CDR1 SGHNT and CDR2 YYREEE (reference sequence). The DNA for the CDR3 is TGTGCCAGCAGCTTGGCCTTCGAGCCCTACGAGCAGTACTTC. Its protein product is CASSLAFEPYEQYF.

This chain connects TRBV15 to TRBJ2-7; 9 bases line up with TRBD1. The CDR3 totals 15 residues. With V trimmed by 3 bases and J by 6 bases, 9 bases remained unmatched. From germline, CDR1 is LNHNV and CDR2 YYDKDF (reference sequence). Here the CDR3 reads CATSRGGTGKSEQYF. CDR3 sequence (DNA): TGTGCCACCAGCAGGGGAGGGACAGGGAAGAGCGAGCAGTACTTC.

This clone was counted a single time. This chain connects TRBV4-1 to TRBJ1-2; unclear D gene. The CDR3 covers 13 residues. The V end lost 0 bases, the J end lost 3 bases, and 5 bases lay between the germline ends. CDR1 is MGHRA and CDR2 is YSYEKL in the germline V gene. CDR3 region: CASSQELDYGYTF. DNA of the CDR3: TGCGCCAGCAGCCAAGAACTCGACTATGGCTACACCTTC.

This clone was seen just once. The gene calls are TRBV5-1 and TRBJ2-5; TRBD1 is a possible D gene (5 bases). The V gene lost 2 bases and the J gene lost 5 bases, with 13 bases spanning the gap. The germline V gene has CDR1 SGHRS and CDR2 YFSETQ. This CDR3 region has 14 residues. The CDR3 region has the DNA TGCGCCAGCAGCTTCAGCGCAGGGAAGGAGACCCAGTACTTC. Protein product: CASSFSAGKETQYF.

The CDR3: CASSPTGANNYGYTF. DNA for the CDR3: TGTGCCAGCAGCCCAACCGGGGCAAACAACTATGGCTACACCTTC. The V and J genes are TRBV7-3 and TRBJ1-2; the D gene is possibly TRBD1 (5 bases). Per the germline V gene, CDR1 is SGHTA and CDR2 is FQGTGA. The V gene lost 5 bases and the J gene lost 2 bases, with 15 bases spanning the gap. This CDR3 is built from 15 residues.

The chain links TRBV25-1 to TRBJ1-4; 12 bases align to TRBD1. Looked up from germline, CDR1 is MGHDK and CDR2 is SYGVNS. The ends lost 5 bases at V and 7 bases at J; junction bases unmatched: 11. The CDR3 has 17 residues. The CDR3: CASSTPGTGGGSEKLFF. The CDR3 DNA reads TGTGCCAGCAGTACACCCGGGACAGGGGGCGGGAGTGAAAAACTGTTTTTT. Supplemented by reference TRBV25-1 and TRBJ1-4, the full variable domain reads EADIYQTPRYLVIGTGKKITLECSQTMGHDKMYWYQQDPGMELHLIHYSYGVNSTEKGDLSSESTVSRIRTEHFPLTLESARPSHTSQYLCASSTPGTGGGSEKLFFGSGTQLSVL.

This rearrangement joins TRBV29-1 to TRBJ1-5; D remains ambiguous. CDR3 length: 14 amino acids. V was pared by 5 bases and J by 6 bases, with 17 bases between. The germline V gene has CDR1 SQVTM and CDR2 ANQGSEA. In nucleotides, the CDR3 is TGCAGCGTTTCACTTGGTACAAGAAGTCAGCCCCAGCATTTT. Protein sequence: CSVSLGTRSQPQHF.

The chain recombines TRBV2 with TRBJ1-2; D is uncertain. Germline-derived CDR1 and CDR2 are SNHLY and FYNNEI. The ends were cut back, 6 bases at V and 1 base at J, with 18 bases in the middle. The CDR3 has 16 residues. The CDR3 coding sequence is TGTGCCAGCAGCGCCGACTTCGGATCCTTTAACTATGGCTACACCTTC. Translated: CASSADFGSFNYGYTF.

This chain connects TRBV2 to TRBJ2-1, with TRBD1 matching 10 bases. Germline-derived CDR1 and CDR2 are SNHLY and FYNNEI. The CDR3 spans 15 residues. Germline trimming cut 6 bases from V and 6 bases from J; bases unmatched to any gene: 8. CDR3 sequence (DNA): TGTGCCAGCAGCCCTGGACAGGGGGTCCTCAATGAGCAGTTCTTC. Translated, it gives CASSPGQGVLNEQFF.

As regards this clone: The junction and the germline gene differ at one end; a read error may be behind it. The rearrangement links TRBV2 to TRBJ1-5, with D unresolved. The germline gives CDR1 SNHLY, CDR2 FYNNEI. CDR3 length equals 14 residues. The chain's CDR3 is CAGSEGTSNQPQHF. CDR3 sequence (DNA): TGTGCCGGCAGTGAGGGAACCAGCAATCAGCCCCAGCATTTT.

This chain connects TRBV11-3 to TRBJ1-3; D is undetermined. The germline V gene encodes CDR1 SGHNT and CDR2 YENEEA. This CDR3 comprises 13 residues. With 2 bases removed from V and 8 bases from J, the gap between germline ends came to 10 bases. Here the CDR3 DNA reads TGTGCCAGCAGCTTATTCTGGGGAGACACCATATATTTT. Its protein product is CASSLFWGDTIYF. The full variable domain, its missing parts supplied by reference TRBV11-3 and TRBJ1-3, is EAGVVQSPRYKIIEKKQPVAFWCNPISGHNTLYWYLQNLGQGPELLIRYENEEAVDDSQLPKDRFSAERLKGVDSTLKIQPAELGDSAVYLCASSLFWGDTIYFGEGSWLTVV.

The rearrangement links TRBV4-3 to TRBJ2-5; possible D gene TRBD2, 6 bases. The germline V and J ends were trimmed by 0 bases and 4 bases, with 12 bases remaining between them. CDR3 length: 15 residues. Germline CDR1 and CDR2: LGHNA and YSLEER. CDR3 DNA sequence: TGCGCCAGCAGCCAAGACCGACTAGACCGAGAGACCCAGTACTTC. Translated, it gives CASSQDRLDRETQYF.

J is TRBJ2-2 and V is TRBV6-5; no definite D call. The CDR3 covers 15 residues. Germline-derived CDR1 and CDR2 are MNHEY and SVGAGI. Trimming left V 7 bases short and J 1 base short, with 13 bases between. The chain's CDR3 is CASILYFGNTGELFF. DNA of the CDR3: TGTGCCAGCATATTATACTTCGGGAACACCGGGGAGCTGTTTTTT.